One sample yielded the 25 T cell receptor beta chains listed below, sequenced in a study of blood T cell repertoires in COVID-19. Produced via immunoSEQ multiplex PCR; TCRdb's table is partial and in-frame only. The sample lists about 300,000 clones, about nine tenths occurring once. Sequencing was carried out using PBMCs or T cells enriched from blood (not recorded which). Source of these receptors: a young woman who had recovered from COVID-19.

The rearrangement links TRBV18 to TRBJ1-5; D is perhaps TRBD1 (5 bases). The V gene lost 2 bases and the J gene lost 0 bases, with 20 bases spanning the gap. Per germline, CDR1 KGHSH and CDR2 LQKENI. This CDR3 is 19 amino acids long. This CDR3 is CASSPRNVGAWGSNQPQHF. The CDR3 coding sequence is TGTGCCAGCTCACCAAGAAATGTAGGGGCTTGGGGTAGCAATCAGCCCCAGCATTTT.

The chain is built from TRBV7-9 and TRBJ2-7; TRBD2 matches 12 bases. Germline values: CDR1 SEHNR, CDR2 FQNEAQ (reference sequence). The junction had 6 bases not matched to a gene; V was cut back by 7 bases and J by 5 bases. CDR3 length: 14 amino acids. The chain's CDR3 is CASTLAGGPNEQYF. CDR3 DNA: TGTGCCAGCACCCTAGCGGGAGGGCCAAACGAGCAGTACTTC.

This chain links TRBV19 with TRBJ2-2, with D possibly being TRBD1 (5 bases). Trimming removed 9 bases from V and 4 bases from J, with 12 bases in between. This CDR3 contains 13 residues. Germline CDR1 is LNHDA and CDR2 is SQIVND (reference sequence). The CDR3 spells CASTTVSTGELFF. The CDR3 DNA sequence: TGTGCCAGCACGACAGTGAGCACCGGGGAGCTGTTTTTT.

The J gene is TRBJ2-3, the V gene TRBV3-1 (or the pseudogene TRBV3-2); TRBD2 agrees at 7 bases. This CDR3 spans 15 amino acids. V shed 1 base and J 2 bases; nucleotides not matched to a gene: 3. CDR1 LGHDT and CDR2 YNNKEL come from the germline V gene (reference sequence). The CDR3 bases are TGTGCCAGCAGCCAAGGTGGGGGGGTCACAGATACGCAGTATTTT. As protein: CASSQGGGVTDTQYF.

This clone has just one count. The V call is TRBV19, the J call TRBJ1-5; D is unclear. CDR3 length: 14 residues. V was clipped by 5 bases and J by 2 bases, with 10 bases between them. In germline, CDR1 is LNHDA, CDR2 SQIVND (reference sequence). CDR3 coding DNA: TGTGCCAGTAGTCGAGGCTTGGGCAATCAGCCCCAGCATTTT. Translating gives CASSRGLGNQPQHF.

The chain recombines TRBV15 with TRBJ1-2, with D perhaps matching TRBD1 (5 bases). From germline, CDR1 is LNHNV and CDR2 YYDKDF (reference sequence). V was cut by 8 bases and J by 4 bases, with 14 bases left in between. The CDR3 spans 13 residues. In DNA form, the CDR3 reads TGTGCCACCGCGGCAGGGAAAACCTATGGCTACACCTTC. As protein: CATAAGKTYGYTF.

The chain has TRBV9 and TRBJ1-2; D gene uncertain. Germline CDR1 reads SGDLS; CDR2 reads YYNGEE. The CDR3 loop spans 14 amino acids. V was pared by 0 bases and J by 4 bases, with 10 bases between. The CDR3 DNA reads as TGTGCCAGCAGCGTAGCCGGAGCTTCCTATGGCTACACCTTC. Its translation is CASSVAGASYGYTF.

The chain combines TRBV3-1 (or the pseudogene TRBV3-2) with TRBJ1-2, with D possibly being TRBD1 (5 bases). Trimming left V 4 bases short and J 4 bases short, with 10 bases between. The CDR3 runs 13 residues. CDR1 is LGHDT, CDR2 YNNKEL, per germline (reference sequence). CDR3 in DNA: TGTGCCAGCAGCCGCGGGACGGCCTATGGCTACACCTTC. This translates into CASSRGTAYGYTF.

The rearrangement joins TRBV7-9 to TRBJ1-4; 7 positions agree with TRBD1. Germline V gene data show CDR1 as SEHNR and CDR2 as FQNEAQ (reference sequence). Losses at the gene ends were 4 bases for V and 10 bases for J; bases not matched to a gene: 9. The CDR3 contains 14 residues. The CDR3 spells CASSSGQPFGKLFF. The CDR3 coding sequence is TGTGCCAGCAGCTCGGGACAGCCCTTTGGAAAACTGTTTTTT.

On this clone itself: One end of the junction does not line up with germline, which may come from a read error. The rearrangement links TRBV19 to TRBJ1-2, with D perhaps matching TRBD1 (5 bases). The germline V gene encodes CDR1 LNHDA and CDR2 SQIVND (reference sequence). The CDR3 loop spans 15 amino acids. This CDR3 reads CASRGSMEANYGYIF. CDR3 sequence (DNA): TGTGCCAGCCGGGGGAGTATGGAAGCTAACTATGGCTACATCTTC.

The chain recombines TRBV4-1 with TRBJ1-1; 10 nucleotides agree with TRBD1. The CDR3 loop spans 13 amino acids. V lost 4 bases to trimming and J lost 11 bases; unmatched junction nucleotides: 7. In germline, CDR1 is MGHRA, CDR2 YSYEKL. CDR3 loop: CASSPGTGVGAFF. The DNA of the CDR3 is TGCGCCAGCAGCCCTGGGACAGGGGTCGGTGCTTTCTTT.

This clone was seen once. The chain links TRBV3-1 (or the pseudogene TRBV3-2) to TRBJ2-3; 8 nucleotides line up with TRBD2. CDR1 and CDR2 from the germline V gene are LGHDT and YNNKEL (reference sequence). The CDR3 loop spans 17 amino acids. The V gene end was trimmed by 1 base and the J gene end by 4 bases; junction bases not matched to a gene: 10. Written as DNA, the CDR3 is TGTGCCAGCAGCCAAGCGGGGGGGCCCGTCAGATCAGATACGCAGTATTTT. Protein: CASSQAGGPVRSDTQYF.

V and J are TRBV21-1 and TRBJ1-6; TRBD1 reflects the table's D call only, with no check against the DNA. TRBV21-1 is recorded as a pseudogene. The CDR3 is 16 amino acids. Written as DNA, the CDR3 is TGTGCCAGCAGTAACGCGGTGCAGGGGACGAATTCACCCCTCCACTTT. Encoded protein: CASSNAVQGTNSPLHF.

The chain has TRBV19 and TRBJ1-2, with D possibly TRBD1 on 6 matching bases. Germline loops: CDR1 LNHDA, CDR2 SQIVND (reference sequence). The CDR3 is 17 residues long. V was shortened by 6 bases and J by 0 bases, with 20 bases between the two germline ends. CDR3 amino acids: CASSPWAGAITNYGYTF. CDR3 nucleotide sequence: TGTGCCAGTAGCCCCTGGGCGGGGGCTATTACTAACTATGGCTACACCTTC.

J is TRBJ1-4 and V is TRBV28; perhaps TRBD1 as D (6 bases). Deletions cut 0 bases from V and 6 bases from J, with 8 bases between. CDR1 MDHEN and CDR2 SYDVKM come from the germline V gene. The CDR3 totals 14 residues. CDR3 bases: TGTGCCAGCAGTTTATGGGCAGGGGATGAAAAACTGTTTTTT. It yields the protein CASSLWAGDEKLFF.

V is TRBV2 and J is TRBJ1-2; 11 bases fit TRBD1. The CDR3 length is 13 residues. The trim removed 8 bases at V and 7 bases at J, leaving 6 bases unmatched. CDR1 and CDR2 (germline): SNHLY, FYNNEI. The CDR3 spells CASLWTGGFGYTF. CDR3 DNA: TGTGCCAGCTTATGGACAGGGGGCTTTGGCTACACCTTC.

The chain joins TRBV2 to TRBJ1-5; no clear D gene. CDR1 is SNHLY, CDR2 FYNNEI, per germline. V lost 6 bases, J lost 3 bases, and 15 bases lay in between. The CDR3 runs to 15 residues. As DNA, the CDR3 is TGTGCCAGCAGCTTGAGCAAGACTCACAATCAGCCCCAGCATTTT. Its translation: CASSLSKTHNQPQHF.

J is TRBJ1-1 and V is TRBV5-8, with D unresolved. The germline CDR1 and CDR2 sequences are SGHTS and YDEGEE. Trimming cost V 4 bases and J 0 bases, with 19 bases left between them. The CDR3 loop spans 17 amino acids. CDR3 sequence: CASSPPHSRKMNTEAFF. CDR3 in DNA: TGTGCCAGCAGCCCTCCTCACAGCAGAAAAATGAACACTGAAGCTTTCTTT.

This chain links TRBV10-2 with TRBJ2-7; 8 bases are a match to TRBD1. CDR3 length equals 14 residues. V lost 5 bases, J lost 6 bases, and 9 bases stayed unmatched. Germline assignment: CDR1 WSHSY and CDR2 SAAADI. CDR3: CASSMRQGRPEQYF. In DNA, the CDR3 is TGCGCCAGCAGTATGAGACAGGGGCGTCCCGAGCAGTACTTC.

This clone was found once. The chain combines TRBV5-4 with TRBJ2-1, with 9 positions matching TRBD2. The J segment lost 8 bases and the V segment lost 5 bases, leaving 5 bases of the junction unmatched. CDR1 SGHNT and CDR2 YYREEE come from the germline V gene (reference sequence). The CDR3 has 13 amino acids. The DNA of the CDR3 is TGTGCCAGCAGTCTAGCGGGACGGGATGAGCAGTTCTTC. Translating gives CASSLAGRDEQFF.

With regard to this clone: Other DNA variants within this sample encode the same CDR3. The chain links TRBV5-1 to TRBJ2-3, with D possibly being TRBD2 (5 bases). Germline CDR1 is SGHRS and CDR2 is YFSETQ. Trimming took 4 bases from V and 0 from J, leaving 12 bases between them. The CDR3 is 15 residues long. The CDR3 spells CASSPGGGSTDTQYF. The CDR3 DNA reads TGCGCCAGCAGCCCAGGCGGAGGTAGCACAGATACGCAGTATTTT.

This chain joins TRBV2 and TRBJ1-1; perhaps TRBD1 as D (5 bases). The CDR3 contains 13 residues. Germline V gene data show CDR1 as SNHLY and CDR2 as FYNNEI. Between the trimmed V and J ends, which lost 1 base and 14 bases, there was a span of 17 bases. CDR3 in amino acids: CASSEEGRGRLFF. As DNA, the CDR3 is TGTGCCAGCAGTGAAGAAGGGAGGGGCCGGCTGTTCTTT. The whole variable domain, filled in from reference TRBV2 and TRBJ1-1, reads EPEVTQTPSHQVTQMGQEVILRCVPISNHLYFYWYRQILGQKVEFLVSFYNNEISEKSEIFDDQFSVERPDGSNFTLKIRSTKLEDSAMYFCASSEEGRGRLFFGQGTRLTVV.

The genes are TRBV9 and TRBJ2-5; tentatively, D is TRBD2 (6 bases). With 0 bases removed from V and 0 bases from J, the gap between germline ends came to 9 bases. The CDR3 consists of 15 residues. The V gene's germline CDR1 is SGDLS and CDR2 YYNGEE. The CDR3 region is CASSVGAGNQETQYF. DNA of the CDR3: TGTGCCAGCAGCGTAGGTGCGGGGAACCAAGAGACCCAGTACTTC.

This clone is labeled medium-sized. Other nucleotide sequences from this sample produce the same CDR3. The genes are TRBV5-1 and TRBJ1-1, with 7 positions matching TRBD1. CDR1 and CDR2 from the germline V gene are SGHRS and YFSETQ. V shed 1 base, J shed 4 bases, and the junction held 10 bases outside the gene matches. The length of the CDR3 is 16 residues. The CDR3 is CASSLLGGGGGTEAFF. The CDR3 nucleotides are TGCGCCAGCAGCTTGCTAGGGGGCGGGGGGGGCACTGAAGCTTTCTTT.

Details on this clone: A much more abundant neighbour one base away suggests this may be a read error. The chain links TRBV6-6 to TRBJ1-1; tentatively, D is TRBD1 (6 bases). Trimming stripped 6 bases from V and 0 bases from J, with 11 bases between. Germline CDR1 MNHNY, CDR2 SVGAGI (reference sequence). The CDR3 is 14 amino acids. CDR3 bases: TGTGCCAGCAGCCCCGGACAGATGAACACTGAAGCTTTCTTT. This gives the protein CASSPGQMNTEAFF.